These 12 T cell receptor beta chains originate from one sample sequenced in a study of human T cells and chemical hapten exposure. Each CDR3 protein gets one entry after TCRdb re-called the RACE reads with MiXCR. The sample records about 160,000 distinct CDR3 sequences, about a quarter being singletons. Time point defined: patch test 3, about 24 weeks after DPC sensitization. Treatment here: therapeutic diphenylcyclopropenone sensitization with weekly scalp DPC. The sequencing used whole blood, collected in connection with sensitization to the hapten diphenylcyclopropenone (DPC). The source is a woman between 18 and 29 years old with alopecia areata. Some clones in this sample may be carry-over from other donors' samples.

For the CDR3, the DNA is TGTGCCAGCAGCCCGGACAGGGGGCAAGCAGATACGCAGTATTTT. This translates into CASSPDRGQADTQYF. The chain has TRBV7-2 and TRBJ2-3; 11 bases line up with TRBD1. The CDR3 sequence is 15 residues long. Germline lookup yields CDR1 SGHTA and CDR2 FQGNSA. V trimming: 5 bases; J trimming: 4 bases; junction bases outside the gene matches: 5.

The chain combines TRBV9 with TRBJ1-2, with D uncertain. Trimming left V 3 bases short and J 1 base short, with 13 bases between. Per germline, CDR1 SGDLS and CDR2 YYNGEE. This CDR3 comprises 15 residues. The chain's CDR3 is CASSALPSYNYGYTF. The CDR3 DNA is TGTGCCAGCAGCGCGCTACCGTCATATAACTATGGCTACACCTTC.

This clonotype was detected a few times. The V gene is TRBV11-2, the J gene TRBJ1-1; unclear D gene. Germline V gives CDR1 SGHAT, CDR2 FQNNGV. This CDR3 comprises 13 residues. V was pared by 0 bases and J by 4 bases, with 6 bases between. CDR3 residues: CASSLEGSTEAFF. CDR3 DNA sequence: TGTGCCAGCAGCTTAGAAGGATCCACTGAAGCTTTCTTT.

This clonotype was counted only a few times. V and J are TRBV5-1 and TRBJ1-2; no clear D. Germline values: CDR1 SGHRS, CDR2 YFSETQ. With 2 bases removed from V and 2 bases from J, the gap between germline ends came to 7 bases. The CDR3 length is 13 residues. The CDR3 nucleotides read TGCGCCAGCAGCTTTAACAGCAACTATGGCTACACCTTC. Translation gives CASSFNSNYGYTF.

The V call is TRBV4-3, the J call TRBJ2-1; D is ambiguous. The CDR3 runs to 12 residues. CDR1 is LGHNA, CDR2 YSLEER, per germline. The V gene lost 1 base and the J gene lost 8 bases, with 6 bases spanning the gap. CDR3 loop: CASSQGRYEQFF. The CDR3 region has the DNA TGCGCCAGCAGCCAAGGTCGCTATGAGCAGTTCTTC.

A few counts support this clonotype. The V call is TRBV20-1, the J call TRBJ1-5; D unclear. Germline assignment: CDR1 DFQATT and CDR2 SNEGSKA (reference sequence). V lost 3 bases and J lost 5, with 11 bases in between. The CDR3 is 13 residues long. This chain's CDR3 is CSASVGRDQPQHF. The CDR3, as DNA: TGCAGTGCTAGCGTGGGGAGGGATCAGCCCCAGCATTTT.

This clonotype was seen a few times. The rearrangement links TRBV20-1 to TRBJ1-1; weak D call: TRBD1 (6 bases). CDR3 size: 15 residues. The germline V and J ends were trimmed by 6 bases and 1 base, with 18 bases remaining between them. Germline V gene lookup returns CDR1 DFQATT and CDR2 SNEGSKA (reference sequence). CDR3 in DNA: TGCAGTGCCACCGGACAGCTTAGCTGGAACACTGAAGCTTTCTTT. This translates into CSATGQLSWNTEAFF.

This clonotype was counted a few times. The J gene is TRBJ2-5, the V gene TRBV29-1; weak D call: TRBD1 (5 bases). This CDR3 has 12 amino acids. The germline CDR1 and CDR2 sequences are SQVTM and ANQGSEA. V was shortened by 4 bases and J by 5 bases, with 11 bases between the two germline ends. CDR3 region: CSVVSQGETQYF. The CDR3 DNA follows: TGCAGCGTTGTCTCCCAGGGCGAGACCCAGTACTTC.

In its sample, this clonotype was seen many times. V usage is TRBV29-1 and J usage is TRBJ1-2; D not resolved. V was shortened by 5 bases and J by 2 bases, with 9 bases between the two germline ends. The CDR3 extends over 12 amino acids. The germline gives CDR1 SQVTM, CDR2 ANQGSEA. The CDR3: CSVNKGNYGYTF. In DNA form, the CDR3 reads TGCAGCGTTAATAAGGGAAACTATGGCTACACCTTC. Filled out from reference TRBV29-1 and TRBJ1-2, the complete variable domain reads SAVISQKPSRDICQRGTSLTIQCQVDSQVTMMFWYRQQPGQSLTLIATANQGSEATYESGFVIDKFPISRPNLTFSTLTVSNMSPEDSSIYLCSVNKGNYGYTFGSGTRLTVV.

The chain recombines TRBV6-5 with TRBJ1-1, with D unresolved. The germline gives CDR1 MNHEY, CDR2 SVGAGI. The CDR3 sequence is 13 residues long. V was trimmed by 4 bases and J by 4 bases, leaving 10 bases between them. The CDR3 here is CASSSVGFTEAFF. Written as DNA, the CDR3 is TGTGCCAGCAGTTCCGTAGGATTCACTGAAGCTTTCTTT.

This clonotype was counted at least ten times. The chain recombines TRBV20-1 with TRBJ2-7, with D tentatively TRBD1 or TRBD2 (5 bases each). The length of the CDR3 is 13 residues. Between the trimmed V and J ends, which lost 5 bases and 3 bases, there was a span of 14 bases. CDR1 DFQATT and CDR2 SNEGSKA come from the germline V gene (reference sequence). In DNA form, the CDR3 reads TGCAGTGCTGACCGGGACCTTAACTACGAGCAGTACTTC. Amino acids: CSADRDLNYEQYF.

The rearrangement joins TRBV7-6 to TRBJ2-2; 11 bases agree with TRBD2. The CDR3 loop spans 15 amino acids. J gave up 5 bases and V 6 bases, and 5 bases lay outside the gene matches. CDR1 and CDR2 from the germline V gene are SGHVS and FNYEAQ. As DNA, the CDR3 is TGTGCCAGCAGTCTCGGGACTAGCGGAACCGGGGAGCTGTTTTTT. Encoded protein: CASSLGTSGTGELFF.